This record covers a single TCR beta chain. Unique molecular identifiers were built into the TCRbeta library. TCRdb itself ran the PCR reads through MiXCR, one entry per CDR3 protein. The sample comprises some 590,000 distinct CDR3 sequences, 10% of which are singletons, and less than 5% rests with the top ten. This specimen belongs to a study of T-cell reconstitution after alpha-beta-depleted transplantation in children. The CDR3 sequence is 15 residues long. V shed 6 bases and J 8 bases; nucleotides not matched to a gene: 8. CDR1 is MNHEY, CDR2 SVGAGI, per germline. The TCR comes from a human donor who donated a stem cell graft to a child with acute myeloid leukemia. The chain links TRBV6-5 to TRBJ2-1; 12 positions agree with TRBD1. Sequenced material: PBMCs from the stem cell graft donor, taken from the stem cell graft. CDR3 sequence (DNA): TGTGCCAGCAGACGAACCGGGACAGGGGGCCATGAGCAGTTCTTC. Its protein product is CASRRTGTGGHEQFF.